Following are 15 T cell receptor beta chains from one sample sequenced in a study of Graves' ophthalmopathy and Graves' hyperthyroidism. As the template, RNA transcripts were used to amplify TCR beta CDR3 regions. Amplification began with first-round RT-PCR using HTBI primers, then second-round multiplex PCR was performed. TCRdb fed the multiplex PCR reads into MiXCR, producing one record per CDR3 protein. The sample records 300,000 to 450,000 distinct CDR3 sequences, roughly 15% being singletons. The sequenced sample consisted of peripheral blood. The receptors originated from an adult woman with stable Graves' hyperthyroidism.

The genes are TRBV5-1 and TRBJ2-5; no definite D call. From germline, CDR1 is SGHRS and CDR2 YFSETQ. Trimming removed 4 bases from V and 4 bases from J, with 14 bases in between. The CDR3 sequence is 14 residues long. CDR3 loop: CASSLTSPGETQYF. CDR3 nucleotides: TGCGCCAGCAGCCTAACAAGTCCCGGAGAGACCCAGTACTTC.

This clonotype occurred many times. CDR3 amino acids: CASSQGMNRGGNVLTF. The CDR3 region has the DNA TGCGCCAGCAGCCAAGGGATGAACAGGGGAGGCAACGTCCTGACTTTC. The V gene is TRBV4-1, the J gene TRBJ2-6, with D possibly matching TRBD1 (7 bases). Germline lookup yields CDR1 MGHRA and CDR2 YSYEKL. V was shortened by 1 base and J by 9 bases, with 16 bases between the two germline ends. The CDR3 contains 16 residues.

This rearrangement joins TRBV13 to TRBJ1-3, with 7 bases identical to TRBD1. J was trimmed by 2 bases and V by 4 bases; bases with no gene match: 11. The CDR3 sequence is 17 residues long. Per the germline V gene, CDR1 is PRHDT and CDR2 is FYEKMQ (reference sequence). The CDR3 here is CASSSAKTGATGNTIYF. In nucleotides, the CDR3 is TGTGCCAGCAGCTCGGCCAAAACAGGGGCGACTGGAAACACCATATATTTT.

The sample holds many counts of this clonotype. The chain combines TRBV7-9 with TRBJ1-2; D is uncertain. The CDR3 length is 14 residues. Trimming left V 1 base short and J 10 bases short, with 16 bases between. Germline CDR1 reads SEHNR; CDR2 reads FQNEAQ (reference sequence). This CDR3 is CASSLDVPAGSYTF. The CDR3, as DNA: TGTGCCAGCAGCTTAGACGTGCCGGCCGGGTCCTACACCTTC.

This clonotype was observed many times. V is TRBV7-2 and J is TRBJ2-2, with TRBD1 as a possible D gene (5 bases). This CDR3 has 15 amino acids. V lost 1 base to trimming and J lost 4 bases, with 10 bases between them. Germline V gene lookup returns CDR1 SGHTA and CDR2 FQGNSA. As DNA, the CDR3 is TGTGCCAGCAGCTTAGGACAGTTCTTCACCGGGGAGCTGTTTTTT. As protein: CASSLGQFFTGELFF.

The rearrangement links TRBV12-3 or TRBV12-4 to TRBJ2-7; possibly TRBD1 for D (6 bases). The CDR3 consists of 14 residues. Trimming removed 0 bases at V and 6 bases at J, with 12 bases between. CDR3 in DNA: TGTGCCAGCAGTTTAGCTGAAGGGACAACCGAGCAGTACTTC. Translation gives CASSLAEGTTEQYF.

This clonotype was recorded many times. The chain recombines TRBV19 with TRBJ1-1, with TRBD1 identical over 9 bases. The CDR3 totals 15 residues. Unmatched junction bases numbered 9, after V lost 9 bases and J lost 1 base. Germline-derived CDR1 and CDR2 are LNHDA and SQIVND (reference sequence). CDR3 DNA sequence: TGTGCCAGCAAAACAGGGGGCGATAAGAACACTGAAGCTTTCTTT. It yields the protein CASKTGGDKNTEAFF.

V usage is TRBV6-2 or TRBV6-3 and J usage is TRBJ2-7; D remains unclear. Germline V CDR1 and CDR2: MNHEY, SVGEGT. The V and J ends lost 6 bases and 2 bases respectively, with 17 bases between them. This CDR3 spans 15 amino acids. The CDR3 DNA is TGTGCCAGCAGCACTTCGTCCCGACTCCCCTACGAGCAGTACTTC. Protein: CASSTSSRLPYEQYF.

This clonotype occurred many times. J is TRBJ2-5 and V is TRBV9, with D perhaps matching TRBD2 (6 bases). Looked up from germline, CDR1 is SGDLS and CDR2 is YYNGEE. This CDR3 contains 16 residues. Trimming took 0 bases from V and 4 from J, leaving 16 bases between them. The CDR3 DNA follows: TGTGCCAGCAGCGTAGGAACCACGGGAGTTGGAGAGACCCAGTACTTC. Protein sequence: CASSVGTTGVGETQYF.

This clonotype was observed many times. The V call is TRBV28, the J call TRBJ2-7; TRBD1 matches at 12 bases. CDR1 MDHEN and CDR2 SYDVKM come from the germline V gene. V lost 7 bases and J lost 4; bases outside the gene matches: 8. CDR3 length: 15 amino acids. The CDR3 bases are TGTGCCAGCAACAGACCGGGACAGGGGGCGTACGAGCAGTACTTC. This encodes CASNRPGQGAYEQYF.

This clonotype showed up many times. The chain couples TRBV19 to TRBJ1-1; 9 bases are a match to TRBD1. Trimming took 1 base from V and 4 from J; bases not matched to a gene: 4. Germline CDR1 and CDR2: LNHDA and SQIVND (reference sequence). CDR3 length equals 15 residues. The CDR3 loop reads CASSIAGTGPTEAFF. CDR3 coding DNA: TGTGCCAGTAGTATAGCCGGGACAGGGCCCACTGAAGCTTTCTTT.

The chain has TRBV28 and TRBJ2-7, with TRBD1 identical over 12 bases. This CDR3 comprises 15 residues. CDR1 is MDHEN, CDR2 SYDVKM, per germline. With 6 bases clipped from V and 5 bases from J, the junction kept 8 bases outside the gene matches. CDR3 DNA: TGTGCCAGCAGCTCACCGGGACAGGGGGCCCACGAGCAGTACTTC. It codes for CASSSPGQGAHEQYF.

V gene TRBV18 combines with J gene TRBJ1-1; D may be TRBD1 (6 bases). Trimming removed 3 bases from V and 4 bases from J, with 12 bases in between. CDR1 and CDR2 from the germline V gene are KGHSH and LQKENI. The CDR3 covers 14 residues. The CDR3 DNA follows: TGTGCCAGCTCACCGGTTGGAGGGGGCACTGAAGCTTTCTTT. Translating gives CASSPVGGGTEAFF.

This chain connects TRBV28 to TRBJ1-2, with D tentatively TRBD1 (5 bases). The CDR3 consists of 13 residues. V gave up 4 bases and J gave up 8 bases, with 14 bases separating them. From germline, CDR1 is MDHEN and CDR2 SYDVKM. As DNA, the CDR3 is TGTGCCAGCAGTTGGCAGGGAAGGACCGGCTACACCTTC. It translates to CASSWQGRTGYTF.

This clonotype was counted ten times or more. V gene TRBV15 combines with J gene TRBJ2-7; 9 bases line up with TRBD2. Unmatched junction bases numbered 4, after V lost 1 base and J lost 6 bases. The CDR3 runs to 14 residues. CDR1 is LNHNV and CDR2 is YYDKDF in the germline V gene (reference sequence). The CDR3 region is CATSRVREGREQYF. CDR3 nucleotides: TGTGCCACCAGCAGAGTGCGGGAGGGCCGCGAGCAGTACTTC.